Reported below is one TCR beta chain. Its target is unknown. The entry originates in a study of blood T cells in healthy people across ages. Overall study findings and caveats: Per-million-T-cell TCR beta diversity fell roughly linearly with age.

CDR3 size: 12 residues. CDR1 and CDR2 (germline): SEHNR, FQNEAQ (reference sequence). The V end was cut by 2 bases, the J end by 5 bases, with 4 bases between. Combining a sample-barcoded 5' primer with a J-beta primer mix, a second PCR ran for about 6 to 12 cycles. Each CDR3 protein is one row after TCRdb ran MiXCR on the 5' RACE reads. The profile shows hundreds of thousands of distinct CDR3 sequences, 20% to 25% of them singletons. These same data were also listed under a study on T cells of mothers and their children.

This sequence originates from a boy under 18 in good health. The specimen was blood. The gene calls are TRBV7-9 and TRBJ1-5; D call uncertain. As DNA, the CDR3 is TGTGCCAGCAGCTTATACGATCAGCCCCAGCATTTT. It is translated as CASSLYDQPQHF.